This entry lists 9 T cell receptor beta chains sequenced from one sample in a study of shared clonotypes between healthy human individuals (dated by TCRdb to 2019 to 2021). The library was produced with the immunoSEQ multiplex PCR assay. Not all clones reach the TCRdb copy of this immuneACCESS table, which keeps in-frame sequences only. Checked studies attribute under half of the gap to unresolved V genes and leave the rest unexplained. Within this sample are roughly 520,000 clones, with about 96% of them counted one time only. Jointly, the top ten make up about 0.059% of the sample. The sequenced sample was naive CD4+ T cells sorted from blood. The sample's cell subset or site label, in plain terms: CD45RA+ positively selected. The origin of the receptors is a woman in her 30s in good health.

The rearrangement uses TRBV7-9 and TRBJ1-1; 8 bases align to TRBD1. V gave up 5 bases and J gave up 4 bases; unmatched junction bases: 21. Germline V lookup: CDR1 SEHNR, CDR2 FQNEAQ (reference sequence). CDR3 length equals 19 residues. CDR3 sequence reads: CASSAARGPGAGVGTEAFF. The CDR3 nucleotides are TGTGCCAGCAGCGCTGCCAGGGGGCCAGGGGCGGGAGTGGGCACTGAAGCTTTCTTT. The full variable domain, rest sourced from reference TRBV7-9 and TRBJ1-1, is DTGVSQNPRHKITKRGQNVTFRCDPISEHNRLYWYRQTLGQGPEFLTYFQNEAQLEKSRLLSDRFSAERPKGSFSTLEIQRTEQGDSAMYLCASSAARGPGAGVGTEAFFGQGTRLTVV.

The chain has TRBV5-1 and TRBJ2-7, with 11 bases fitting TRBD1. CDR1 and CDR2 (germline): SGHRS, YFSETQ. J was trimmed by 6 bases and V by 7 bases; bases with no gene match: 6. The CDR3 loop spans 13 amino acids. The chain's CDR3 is CASHPGQGGEQYF. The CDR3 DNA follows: TGCGCCAGCCACCCGGGACAGGGGGGCGAGCAGTACTTC.

The DNA of the CDR3 is TGTGCCAGCAGCGTAGCGGGAGTGAAAGAGACCCAGTACTTC. It is translated as CASSVAGVKETQYF. The rearrangement links TRBV6-1 to TRBJ2-5, with 9 bases aligning to TRBD2. Germline CDR1 reads MNHNS; CDR2 reads SASEGT. The V gene end was trimmed by 6 bases and the J gene end by 3 bases; junction bases not matched to a gene: 5. The CDR3 sequence is 14 residues long.

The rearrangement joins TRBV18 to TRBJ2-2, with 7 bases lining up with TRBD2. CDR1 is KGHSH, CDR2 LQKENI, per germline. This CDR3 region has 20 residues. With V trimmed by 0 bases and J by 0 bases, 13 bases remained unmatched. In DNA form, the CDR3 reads TGTGCCAGCTCACCACCGGGACTACCCCAATGGGGCGCGAACACCGGGGAGCTGTTTTTT. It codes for CASSPPGLPQWGANTGELFF.

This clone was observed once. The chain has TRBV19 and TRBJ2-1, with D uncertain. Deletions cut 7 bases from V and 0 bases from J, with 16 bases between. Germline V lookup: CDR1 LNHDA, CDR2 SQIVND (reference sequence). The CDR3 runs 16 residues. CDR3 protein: CASTPAVVSSYNEQFF. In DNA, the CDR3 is TGTGCCAGTACCCCCGCGGTAGTGAGCTCCTACAATGAGCAGTTCTTC.

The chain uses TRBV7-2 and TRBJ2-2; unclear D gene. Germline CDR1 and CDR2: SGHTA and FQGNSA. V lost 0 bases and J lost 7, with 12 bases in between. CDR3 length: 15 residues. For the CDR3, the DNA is TGTGCCAGCAGCTTAGCGTCAAGTGGGATCGGGGAGCTGTTTTTT. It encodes CASSLASSGIGELFF.

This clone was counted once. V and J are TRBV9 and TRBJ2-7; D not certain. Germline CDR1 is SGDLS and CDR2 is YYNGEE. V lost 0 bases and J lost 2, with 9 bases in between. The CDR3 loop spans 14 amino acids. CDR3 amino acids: CASSVVPETYEQYF. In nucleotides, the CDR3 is TGTGCCAGCAGCGTAGTCCCAGAAACCTACGAGCAGTACTTC.

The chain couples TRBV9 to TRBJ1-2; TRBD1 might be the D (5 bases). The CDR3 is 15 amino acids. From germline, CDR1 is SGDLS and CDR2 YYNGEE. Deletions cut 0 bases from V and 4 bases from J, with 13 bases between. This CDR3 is CASSVESQGFYGYTF. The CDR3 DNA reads TGTGCCAGCAGCGTAGAATCCCAGGGTTTCTATGGCTACACCTTC.

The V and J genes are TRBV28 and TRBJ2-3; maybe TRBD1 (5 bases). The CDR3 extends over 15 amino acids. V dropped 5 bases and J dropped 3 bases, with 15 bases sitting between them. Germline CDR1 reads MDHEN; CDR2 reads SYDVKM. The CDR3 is CASSPPGAQTDTQYF. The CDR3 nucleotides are TGTGCCAGCAGTCCCCCTGGGGCGCAGACAGATACGCAGTATTTT.